The source of this T cell receptor beta chain is a study of shared clonotypes between healthy human individuals. Study-wide results and limits: Naive subsets generally exceeded memory subsets in estimated richness.

Repertoires were generated with immunoSEQ multiplex PCR, while TCRdb's copy carries only in-frame clones and drops some. The sample comprises about 700,000 clones, about 92% of which are singletons, and roughly 22% rests with the top ten. Terminally differentiated effector memory CD45RA+ cells were left out of the naive CD8 fraction, which was CD45RO-negative and positively selected for CCR7. In regard to this clone: Its matching antigen is unknown.

Between the trimmed V and J ends, which lost 7 bases and 3 bases, there was a span of 17 bases. In germline, CDR1 is SGHKS, CDR2 YYEKEE (reference sequence). The CDR3 length is 15 residues. The chain recombines TRBV5-5 with TRBJ1-5; no clear D. The sequenced sample was naive CD8+ T cells sorted from blood. The TCR originated in a man aged 30 to 45 in good health. This CDR3 reads CASGPNVGHNQPQHF. Here the CDR3 DNA reads TGTGCCAGCGGGCCCAATGTAGGCCACAATCAGCCCCAGCATTTT.